This T cell receptor beta chain was observed in a study of neurological immune-mediated disorders. Study as a whole: Among the roughly 35 patients with multiple sclerosis, about 30 were relapsing-remitting, while 3 were secondary progressive.

CDR1 and CDR2 (germline): SNHLY, FYNNEI. The V gene end was trimmed by 8 bases and the J gene end by 2 bases; junction bases not matched to a gene: 1. This CDR3 contains 12 residues. With 10-nucleotide random UMIs, 5'RACE was used to make the cDNA. TCRdb independently ran MiXCR on the 5' RACE reads; one entry per CDR3 protein. The sample has 55,000 to 75,000 distinct CDR3 sequences; approximately 5.2% are singletons. Sequencing was carried out using PBMCs. The chain uses TRBV2 and TRBJ2-3, with 7 bases lining up with TRBD2. The receptor's source is a woman aged 25 to 39 with multiple sclerosis. The chain's CDR3 is CASAGDTDTQYF. Written as DNA, the CDR3 is TGTGCCAGCGCGGGGGACACAGATACGCAGTATTTT.